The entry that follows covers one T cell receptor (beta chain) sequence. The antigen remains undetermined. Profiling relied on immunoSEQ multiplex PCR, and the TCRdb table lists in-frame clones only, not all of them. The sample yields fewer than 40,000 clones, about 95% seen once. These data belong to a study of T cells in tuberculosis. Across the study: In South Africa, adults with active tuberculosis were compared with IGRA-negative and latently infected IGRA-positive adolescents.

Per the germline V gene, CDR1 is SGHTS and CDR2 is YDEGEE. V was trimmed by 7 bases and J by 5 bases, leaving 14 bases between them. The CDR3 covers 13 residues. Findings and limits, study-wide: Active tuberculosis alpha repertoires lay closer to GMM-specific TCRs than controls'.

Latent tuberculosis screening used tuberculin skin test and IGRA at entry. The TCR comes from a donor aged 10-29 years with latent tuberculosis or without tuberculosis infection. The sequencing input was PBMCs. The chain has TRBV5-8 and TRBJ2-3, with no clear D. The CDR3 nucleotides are TGTGCCAGCGTGATGTGGGCTCGAGATACGCAGTATTTT. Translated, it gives CASVMWARDTQYF.